The 13 T cell receptor beta chains presented below share a single source sample, sequenced in a study of blood T cell repertoires in COVID-19. The data were produced by immunoSEQ multiplex PCR, yet TCRdb's version contains in-frame clones alone and is incomplete. This table holds some 97,000 clones, over 85% found once. Specimen: peripheral blood. The receptor set was obtained from a man between 65 and 80 years old with acute or convalescent COVID-19.

This chain uses TRBV27 with TRBJ2-6; no clear D. CDR3 length equals 16 residues. Germline CDR1 is MNHEY and CDR2 is SMNVEV (reference sequence). Trimming took 7 bases from V and 1 from J, leaving 14 bases between them. The CDR3 DNA follows: TGTGCCAGCACCCCTTATTTTAGATCTGGGGCCAACGTCCTGACTTTC. This translates into CASTPYFRSGANVLTF. Full variable domain (outside the CDR3, taken from reference TRBV27 and TRBJ2-6): EAQVTQNPRYLITVTGKKLTVTCSQNMNHEYMSWYRQDPGLGLRQIYYSMNVEVTDKGDVPEGYKVSRKEKRNFPLILESPSPNQTSLYFCASTPYFRSGANVLTFGAGSRLTVL.

Only one count was recorded for this clone. The chain carries TRBV29-1 and TRBJ1-4; D is undetermined. The V end was cut by 7 bases, the J end by 3 bases, with 12 bases between. Germline assignment: CDR1 SQVTM and CDR2 ANQGSEA. CDR3 length equals 13 residues. CDR3 in DNA: TGCAGCGCCACAAGCGGGGCTAATGAAAAACTGTTTTTT. Its translation is CSATSGANEKLFF.

This clone was counted a few times. The chain has TRBV14 and TRBJ2-7, with D uncertain. V shed 4 bases and J shed 1 base, with 11 bases lying between them. The CDR3 is 14 residues long. Germline V CDR1 and CDR2: SGHDN, FVKESK. CDR3 region: CASSRYSGSYEQYF. For the CDR3, the DNA is TGTGCCAGCAGCCGTTATTCGGGTTCCTACGAGCAGTACTTC.

V is TRBV20-1 and J is TRBJ1-1; 10 bases are a match to TRBD1. J gave up 4 bases and V 3 bases, and 2 bases lay outside the gene matches. The CDR3 runs 13 residues. Germline V lookup: CDR1 DFQATT, CDR2 SNEGSKA (reference sequence). The CDR3 bases are TGCAGTGCTAGTGGACAGGGGGGCACTGAAGCTTTCTTT. The encoded protein is CSASGQGGTEAFF.

The chain couples TRBV29-1 to TRBJ1-1; D is perhaps TRBD1 (5 bases). This CDR3 is built from 11 residues. Per germline, CDR1 SQVTM and CDR2 ANQGSEA. The V end was cut by 4 bases, the J end by 5 bases, with 8 bases between. CDR3 DNA sequence: TGCAGCGTTGCCCAGGGTACTGAAGCTTTCTTT. This gives the protein CSVAQGTEAFF.

The chain uses TRBV24-1 and TRBJ2-5, with D maybe TRBD2 (5 bases). With 3 bases removed from V and 4 bases from J, the gap between germline ends came to 11 bases. The CDR3 has 14 amino acids. Germline CDR1 reads KGHDR; CDR2 reads SFDVKD. In nucleotides, the CDR3 is TGTGCCACCAGTGATCCCCGCCGGGGAGAGACCCAGTACTTC. Translation: CATSDPRRGETQYF.

The gene calls are TRBV6-1 and TRBJ1-1; D call uncertain. Germline CDR1 and CDR2: MNHNS and SASEGT. CDR3 size: 14 residues. The germline V and J ends were trimmed by 3 bases and 0 bases, with 8 bases remaining between them. CDR3 residues: CASSDPEMNTEAFF. The CDR3 DNA reads as TGTGCCAGCAGTGATCCGGAGATGAACACTGAAGCTTTCTTT.

The gene calls are TRBV6-5 and TRBJ1-3; maybe TRBD1 (6 bases). Trimming shortened V by 8 bases and J by 3 bases, and 17 bases separated the two germline ends. Germline assignment: CDR1 MNHEY and CDR2 SVGAGI. This CDR3 is built from 15 residues. CDR3 sequence reads: CASYTGSTGGNTIYF. For the CDR3, the DNA is TGTGCCAGCTATACAGGGTCTACTGGTGGAAACACCATATATTTT.

The chain links TRBV12-3 or TRBV12-4 to TRBJ1-2; 7 bases are a match to TRBD1. V lost 4 bases and J lost 6; bases outside the gene matches: 5. CDR3 size: 13 residues. CDR3 DNA sequence: TGTGCCAGCAGTTCCCTACAGGGGAATGGCTACACCTTC. Its translation is CASSSLQGNGYTF.

The rearrangement uses TRBV18 and TRBJ2-5; a possible D gene is TRBD1 (6 bases). Trimming removed 3 bases at V and 4 bases at J, with 15 bases between. The CDR3 extends over 15 amino acids. CDR1 is KGHSH, CDR2 LQKENI, per germline. In nucleotides, the CDR3 is TGTGCCAGCTCACCGGTGATGGGACAAGCAGAGACCCAGTACTTC. It encodes CASSPVMGQAETQYF.

The J gene is TRBJ1-3, the V gene TRBV19; D remains ambiguous. The germline CDR1 and CDR2 sequences are LNHDA and SQIVND (reference sequence). This CDR3 is 15 amino acids long. Trimming took off 5 bases at V and 0 bases at J, with 11 bases between the two ends. In DNA form, the CDR3 reads TGTGCCAGTAGTTCCTACTCGAGCTCTGGAAACACCATATATTTT. Residues: CASSSYSSSGNTIYF.

The rearrangement links TRBV18 to TRBJ2-5, with a tentative D call TRBD2 (6 bases). CDR3 length: 15 amino acids. Germline CDR1 is KGHSH and CDR2 is LQKENI. Trimming left V 6 bases short and J 5 bases short, with 19 bases between. CDR3 in DNA: TGTGCCAGCTCCCACACTAGCCAGGTCCTGGAGACCCAGTACTTC. Translating it yields CASSHTSQVLETQYF. The whole variable domain, remainder taken from reference TRBV18 and TRBJ2-5, is NAGVMQNPRHLVRRRGQEARLRCSPMKGHSHVYWYRQLPEEGLKFMVYLQKENIIDESGMPKERFSAEFPKEGPSILRIQQVVRGDSAAYFCASSHTSQVLETQYFGPGTRLLVL.

The chain couples TRBV29-1 to TRBJ2-4, with 9 nucleotides matching TRBD1. The junction had 5 bases not matched to a gene; V was cut back by 5 bases and J by 3 bases. This CDR3 comprises 14 residues. Germline V gene sequence: CDR1 SQVTM, CDR2 ANQGSEA. The CDR3, as DNA: TGCAGCGTTTTCGACAGGGGGGTCAAAAACATTCAGTACTTC. Protein sequence: CSVFDRGVKNIQYF.